Each of the 31 T cell receptor beta chains below was sequenced from the same sample in a study of CD8 T cells in Susac syndrome. Reverse transcription of roughly 0.5 to 1 ug RNA was carried out with random hexamers. TCRdb re-analysed the immunoSEQ multiplex PCR reads in MiXCR, keeping a single row per CDR3 protein. The sample has 170,000 or so distinct CDR3 sequences, approximately 93% seen once. The material sequenced was CD4+ T cells from PBMCs. All receptors derive from a human donor with multiple sclerosis.

This rearrangement joins TRBV27 to TRBJ1-2, with no clear D. Trimming left V 2 bases short and J 4 bases short, with 11 bases between. The CDR3 is 14 amino acids. Looked up from germline, CDR1 is MNHEY and CDR2 is SMNVEV (reference sequence). The CDR3 DNA sequence: TGTGCCAGCAGTTTACGGGGTTGGGGCTATGGCTACACCTTC. Translation gives CASSLRGWGYGYTF.

The rearrangement links TRBV18 to TRBJ2-7; 7 nucleotides line up with TRBD2. This CDR3 is 13 amino acids long. Per germline, CDR1 KGHSH and CDR2 LQKENI. The V segment lost 5 bases and the J segment 3 bases; nucleotides outside the gene matches: 4. CDR3 amino acids: CASSEGTNYEQYF. CDR3 nucleotide sequence: TGTGCCAGCTCAGAAGGGACTAACTACGAGCAGTACTTC.

The chain combines TRBV12-3 or TRBV12-4 with TRBJ2-5; 10 positions match TRBD2. This CDR3 has 16 residues. The trim removed 8 bases at V and 4 bases at J, leaving 13 bases unmatched. CDR3 residues: CASALASGSMVETQYF. In nucleotides, the CDR3 is TGTGCCAGCGCCCTGGCTAGCGGGAGTATGGTAGAGACCCAGTACTTC.

The V call is TRBV12-3 or TRBV12-4, the J call TRBJ1-1; D ambiguous. The V end was cut by 8 bases, the J end by 2 bases, with 12 bases between. This CDR3 comprises 13 residues. CDR3 residues: CASSLQQNTEAFF. In DNA form, the CDR3 reads TGTGCCAGCTCATTACAGCAAAACACTGAAGCTTTCTTT.

J is TRBJ1-5 and V is TRBV19; D ambiguous. The V gene's germline CDR1 is LNHDA and CDR2 SQIVND (reference sequence). The CDR3 spans 16 residues. The V end lost 1 base, the J end lost 5 bases, and 15 bases lay between the germline ends. CDR3 nucleotide sequence: TGTGCCAGTAGTATAGGAGGCACTTTAATTGATCAGCCCCAGCATTTT. Encoded protein: CASSIGGTLIDQPQHF.

V usage is TRBV5-1 and J usage is TRBJ1-1; D might be TRBD1 (5 bases). The CDR3 length is 15 residues. The germline gives CDR1 SGHRS, CDR2 YFSETQ. V was cut by 0 bases and J by 1 base, with 10 bases left in between. This CDR3 reads CASSLGGRGNTEAFF. The DNA of the CDR3 is TGCGCCAGCAGCTTGGGGGGCCGCGGGAACACTGAAGCTTTCTTT.

This chain joins TRBV14 and TRBJ2-2; 9 bases are shared with TRBD2. V lost 3 bases to trimming and J lost 3 bases; unmatched junction nucleotides: 5. The CDR3 is 16 residues long. From germline, CDR1 is SGHDN and CDR2 FVKESK. This CDR3 is CASSQAGGHYTGELFF. CDR3 coding DNA: TGTGCCAGCAGCCAGGCGGGAGGGCACTACACCGGGGAGCTGTTTTTT.

J is TRBJ1-1 and V is TRBV6-2 or TRBV6-3, with unresolved D. Germline V gives CDR1 MNHEY, CDR2 SVGEGT. The germline V and J ends were trimmed by 7 bases and 4 bases, with 10 bases remaining between them. The CDR3 is 12 residues long. CDR3: CASTPRGTEAFF. For the CDR3, the DNA is TGTGCCAGCACCCCTCGGGGCACTGAAGCTTTCTTT.

The rearrangement uses TRBV7-2 and TRBJ2-1; no reliable D call. The ends were cut back, 1 base at V and 0 bases at J, with 10 bases in the middle. Germline CDR1 is SGHTA and CDR2 is FQGNSA. The CDR3 consists of 16 residues. The CDR3, as DNA: TGTGCCAGCAGCTTAGATCCTCAGAGCTCCTACAATGAGCAGTTCTTC. Translated, it gives CASSLDPQSSYNEQFF.

This chain joins TRBV3-1 and TRBJ2-5, with D possibly matching TRBD2 (6 bases). Germline CDR1 is LGHDT and CDR2 is YNNKEL (reference sequence). The CDR3 covers 15 residues. V lost 2 bases and J 5 bases, leaving 15 bases between the germline ends. The CDR3 nucleotides read TGTGCCAGCAGCCAAAATTCCCTAGCGCGGGAGACCCAGTACTTC. Protein sequence: CASSQNSLARETQYF.

V usage is TRBV6-1 and J usage is TRBJ2-5; 8 bases are shared with TRBD1. Per germline, CDR1 MNHNS and CDR2 SASEGT. V trimming: 4 bases; J trimming: 6 bases; junction bases outside the gene matches: 4. CDR3 length: 13 amino acids. CDR3 DNA: TGTGCCAGCAGTGGAGGACAGGGAAAGACCCAGTACTTC. It encodes CASSGGQGKTQYF.

The chain employs TRBV27 and TRBJ1-2, with 10 nucleotides matching TRBD1. Unmatched junction bases numbered 18, after V lost 7 bases and J lost 7 bases. Germline CDR1 reads MNHEY; CDR2 reads SMNVEV (reference sequence). CDR3 length: 17 residues. The CDR3 is CASTTFYPGQGYVGYTF. Written as DNA, the CDR3 is TGTGCCAGCACCACATTCTACCCGGGACAGGGGTATGTTGGCTACACCTTC.

The V call is TRBV4-1, the J call TRBJ1-1; D uncertain. The CDR3 has 14 residues. Germline V CDR1 and CDR2: MGHRA, YSYEKL. The ends were cut back, 3 bases at V and 4 bases at J, with 12 bases in the middle. This chain's CDR3 is CASSQTSSGTEAFF. The CDR3, as DNA: TGCGCCAGCAGCCAGACGAGCTCCGGCACTGAAGCTTTCTTT.

This chain connects TRBV5-1 to TRBJ2-3; 8 nucleotides line up with TRBD2. V shed 5 bases and J 1 base; nucleotides not matched to a gene: 3. The CDR3 has 14 residues. The V gene's germline CDR1 is SGHRS and CDR2 YFSETQ. The CDR3 coding sequence is TGCGCCAGCAGTAAGACTAGCGGCACAGATACGCAGTATTTT. Translating gives CASSKTSGTDTQYF.

A single count supports this clonotype. V usage is TRBV7-2 and J usage is TRBJ2-5; the D gene is possibly TRBD2 (5 bases). The germline V and J ends were trimmed by 0 bases and 0 bases, with 11 bases remaining between them. CDR1 is SGHTA, CDR2 FQGNSA, per germline. The CDR3 covers 16 residues. The CDR3 DNA reads as TGTGCCAGCAGCTTAGCGTGGCTAGCAGACCAAGAGACCCAGTACTTC. Amino acid sequence: CASSLAWLADQETQYF.

The chain combines TRBV6-2 or TRBV6-3 with TRBJ2-2; D remains unclear. The germline gives CDR1 MNHEY, CDR2 SVGEGT. The V gene lost 10 bases and the J gene lost 0 bases, with 9 bases spanning the gap. CDR3 length: 13 residues. As DNA, the CDR3 is TGTGCCACCCAATCCTCGAACACCGGGGAGCTGTTTTTT. It translates to CATQSSNTGELFF.

The V and J genes are TRBV6-5 and TRBJ1-2; D unclear. With 0 bases removed from V and 2 bases from J, the gap between germline ends came to 10 bases. The CDR3 is made up of 15 amino acids. Germline loops: CDR1 MNHEY, CDR2 SVGAGI. The DNA for the CDR3 is TGTGCCAGCAGTTACTCGACCCAGATGAACTATGGCTACACCTTC. It yields the protein CASSYSTQMNYGYTF.

This chain links TRBV5-1 with TRBJ1-1, with D possibly TRBD1 on 5 matching bases. The CDR3 is 15 amino acids. Trimming took off 4 bases at V and 4 bases at J, with 17 bases between the two ends. Germline CDR1 SGHRS, CDR2 YFSETQ. The CDR3 protein is CASSPVGGSGTEAFF. CDR3 in DNA: TGCGCCAGCAGCCCCGTCGGGGGGAGTGGCACTGAAGCTTTCTTT.

The V gene is TRBV24-1, the J gene TRBJ2-5; tentative D call: TRBD1 (6 bases). The CDR3 extends over 16 amino acids. V was pared by 1 base and J by 0 bases, with 11 bases between. Germline values: CDR1 KGHDR, CDR2 SFDVKD. The CDR3 sequence: CATSDFEGGYQETQYF. CDR3 in DNA: TGTGCCACCAGTGATTTTGAAGGGGGTTACCAAGAGACCCAGTACTTC.

The CDR3 reads CASSFGGVHNQPQHF. For the CDR3, the DNA is TGTGCCAGCAGTTTCGGAGGAGTCCACAATCAGCCCCAGCATTTT. This chain connects TRBV12-3 or TRBV12-4 to TRBJ1-5, with D unclear. V was cut by 3 bases and J by 3 bases, with 12 bases left in between. CDR3 length: 15 amino acids.

The V and J genes are TRBV9 and TRBJ2-5; either TRBD1 or TRBD2 may supply D (6 bases each). V was shortened by 0 bases and J by 2 bases, with 11 bases between the two germline ends. CDR3 length equals 15 residues. CDR1 and CDR2 (germline): SGDLS, YYNGEE. CDR3 sequence (DNA): TGTGCCAGCAGCGTAGCTGGGGGGCGTCAAGAGACCCAGTACTTC. Translated: CASSVAGGRQETQYF.

The chain combines TRBV6-5 with TRBJ2-3; D remains unclear. From germline, CDR1 is MNHEY and CDR2 SVGAGI. V lost 2 bases to trimming and J lost 0 bases, with 6 bases between them. The CDR3 sequence is 14 residues long. CDR3 region: CASSYRASTDTQYF. CDR3 DNA: TGTGCCAGCAGTTACAGGGCTAGCACAGATACGCAGTATTTT.

The chain links TRBV20-1 to TRBJ2-1, with 12 bases matching TRBD2. V dropped 5 bases and J dropped 8; count of bases not matched to a gene: 13. The CDR3 is 16 residues long. The germline V gene has CDR1 DFQATT and CDR2 SNEGSKA (reference sequence). The CDR3 sequence: CSAARASGRGGDEQFF. The CDR3 DNA is TGCAGTGCTGCTAGGGCTAGCGGGAGGGGGGGGGATGAGCAGTTCTTC.

This chain uses TRBV27 with TRBJ1-2, with a tentative D call TRBD1 (5 bases). The CDR3 loop spans 14 amino acids. The germline gives CDR1 MNHEY, CDR2 SMNVEV (reference sequence). Trimming removed 3 bases from V and 5 bases from J, with 13 bases in between. The CDR3 DNA reads TGTGCCAGCAGTTTTGATGGAGGGGCGTATGGCTACACCTTC. Translating it yields CASSFDGGAYGYTF.

V usage is TRBV4-1 and J usage is TRBJ1-1; no definite D call. V shed 4 bases and J shed 1 base, with 10 bases lying between them. This CDR3 contains 14 residues. CDR1 is MGHRA, CDR2 YSYEKL, per germline. The CDR3 here is CASSREDRNTEAFF. The CDR3 DNA follows: TGCGCCAGCAGCCGAGAGGACCGGAACACTGAAGCTTTCTTT.

This chain uses TRBV5-1 with TRBJ2-3; D gene unclear. The CDR3 contains 13 residues. Germline CDR1 is SGHRS and CDR2 is YFSETQ. The ends were cut back, 0 bases at V and 8 bases at J, with 10 bases in the middle. This CDR3 is CASSLASRSTQYF. For the CDR3, the DNA is TGCGCCAGCAGCTTGGCAAGTAGAAGTACGCAGTATTTT.

The chain carries TRBV5-1 and TRBJ2-1; D perhaps matches TRBD2 (5 bases). The ends were cut back, 1 base at V and 7 bases at J, with 12 bases in the middle. The germline V gene encodes CDR1 SGHRS and CDR2 YFSETQ. The CDR3 extends over 14 amino acids. CDR3 nucleotides: TGCGCCAGCAGCTTGTTCCGGACTGGGAATGAGCAGTTCTTC. It encodes CASSLFRTGNEQFF.

The genes are TRBV12-3 or TRBV12-4 and TRBJ2-5, with TRBD1 as a possible D gene (6 bases). V lost 3 bases and J 2 bases, leaving 13 bases between the germline ends. CDR3 size: 15 residues. The CDR3 DNA is TGTGCCAGCAGTTTTGCCGACAGGACACAAGAGACCCAGTACTTC. It encodes CASSFADRTQETQYF.

The chain carries TRBV5-1 and TRBJ2-5; perhaps D is TRBD1 or TRBD2 (5 bases each). With 0 bases removed from V and 1 base from J, the gap between germline ends came to 13 bases. CDR3 length: 16 residues. CDR1 is SGHRS, CDR2 YFSETQ, per germline. CDR3 coding DNA: TGCGCCAGCAGCTTGGGAGCGGACACGAGCCAAGAGACCCAGTACTTC. Translating gives CASSLGADTSQETQYF. Complete variable domain (other parts from reference TRBV5-1 and TRBJ2-5): KAGVTQTPRYLIKTRGQQVTLSCSPISGHRSVSWYQQTPGQGLQFLFEYFSETQRNKGNFPGRFSGRQFSNSRSEMNVSTLELGDSALYLCASSLGADTSQETQYFGPGTRLLVL.

The gene calls are TRBV7-2 and TRBJ2-5; tentative D call: TRBD1 (6 bases). Trimming left V 6 bases short and J 5 bases short, with 25 bases between. Germline CDR1 SGHTA, CDR2 FQGNSA. This CDR3 is 17 amino acids long. CDR3 sequence reads: CASRDQGTGQSGETQYF. The CDR3 nucleotides read TGTGCCAGCAGGGACCAGGGGACGGGCCAGTCAGGGGAGACCCAGTACTTC.

This clonotype was found once. The chain uses TRBV6-6 and TRBJ1-1; D not resolved. The CDR3 is 13 amino acids. The germline gives CDR1 MNHNY, CDR2 SVGAGI (reference sequence). V was clipped by 2 bases and J by 7 bases, with 11 bases between them. The chain's CDR3 is CASSYGLGNEAFF. In DNA, the CDR3 is TGTGCCAGCAGTTACGGATTGGGGAATGAAGCTTTCTTT.